The source of this T cell receptor beta chain is a study of cytomegalovirus exposure and HLA in healthy donors. As to this clone: Its antigen is undetermined.

The PCR contained 60 Vbeta and 13 Jbeta primers. Repertoires were generated with immunoSEQ multiplex PCR, while TCRdb's copy carries only in-frame clones and drops some. The table lists roughly 110,000 clones, 60% to 80% of them singletons. CDR3 length: 15 residues. The V gene's germline CDR1 is WSHSY and CDR2 SAAADI. With 2 bases clipped from V and 7 bases from J, the junction kept 8 bases outside the gene matches. Broader study findings: Within the data, a cluster of highly shared sequence variants was likely a sequencing artifact. Analysis was performed later, and it showed HLA-associated TCR beta chains to be more clonally expanded than equally common others.

The clonotype was recovered from a man aged 35 to 55 in good health and CMV-seronegative. This chain links TRBV10-2 with TRBJ2-5; TRBD1 matches 9 bases. What was sequenced was PBMCs. In nucleotides, the CDR3 is TGCGCCAGCAGTGAGATACAGGGGGCCGTGGGGACCCAGTACTTC. Protein: CASSEIQGAVGTQYF.